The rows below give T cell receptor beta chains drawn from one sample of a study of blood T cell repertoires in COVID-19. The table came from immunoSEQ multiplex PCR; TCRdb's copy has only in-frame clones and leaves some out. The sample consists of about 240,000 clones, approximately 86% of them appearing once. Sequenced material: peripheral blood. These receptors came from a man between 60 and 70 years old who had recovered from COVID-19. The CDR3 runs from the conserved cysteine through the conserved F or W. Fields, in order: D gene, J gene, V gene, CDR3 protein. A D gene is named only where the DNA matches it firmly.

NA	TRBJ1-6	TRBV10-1	CASSAIAGRRSPLHF
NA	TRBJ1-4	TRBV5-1	CASSLGGQGEKLFF
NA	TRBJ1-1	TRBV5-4	CASSLRGGYTEAFF
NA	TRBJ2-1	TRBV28	CASSYLKKQDEQFF
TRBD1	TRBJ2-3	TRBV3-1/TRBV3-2	CASSQEGDRAPDTQYF
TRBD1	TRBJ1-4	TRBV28	CASSPDRVGREKLFF
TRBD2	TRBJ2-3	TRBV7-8	CASSPLAGGQRDTQYF
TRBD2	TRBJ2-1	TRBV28	CASRPGLAGGLVYNEQFF
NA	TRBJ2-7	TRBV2	CASSGGQTSYEQYF
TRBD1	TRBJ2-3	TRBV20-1	CSASRQGARSPDTQYF
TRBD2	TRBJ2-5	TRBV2	CASSEGTSGGVVQYF
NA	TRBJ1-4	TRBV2	CASSQAEKLFF
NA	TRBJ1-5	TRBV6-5	CASGARGNQPQHF
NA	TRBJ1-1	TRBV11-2	CASRKTGANTEAFF
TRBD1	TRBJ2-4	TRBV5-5	CASSLIGTVRNIQYF
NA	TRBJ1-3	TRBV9	CASSYTGFSGNTIYF
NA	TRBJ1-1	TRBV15	CATSGDRWNTEAFF
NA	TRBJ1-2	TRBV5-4	CASSLRDRGVGYTF
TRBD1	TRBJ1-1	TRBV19	CASMRDSGYEAFF
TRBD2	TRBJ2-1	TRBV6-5	CASSKGLKSWNEQFF
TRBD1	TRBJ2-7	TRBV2	CASTLLRTGDYEQYF
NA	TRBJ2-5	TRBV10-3	CAISAVRQETQYF
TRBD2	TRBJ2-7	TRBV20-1	CSASPGLAGGEQYF